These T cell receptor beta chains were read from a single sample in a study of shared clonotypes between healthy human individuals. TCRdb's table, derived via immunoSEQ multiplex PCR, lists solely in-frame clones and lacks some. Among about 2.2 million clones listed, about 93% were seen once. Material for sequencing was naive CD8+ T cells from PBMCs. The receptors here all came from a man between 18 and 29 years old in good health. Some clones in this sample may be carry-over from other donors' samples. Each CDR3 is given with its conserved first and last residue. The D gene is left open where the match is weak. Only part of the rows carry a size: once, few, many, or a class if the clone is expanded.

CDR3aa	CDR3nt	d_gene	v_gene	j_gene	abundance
CASRNRALNYGYTF	TGTGCCAGCAGAAACCGGGCCCTGAACTATGGCTACACCTTC	-	TRBV7-2	TRBJ1-2	once
CASAGGSYEQYF	TGTGCCAGTGCCGGGGGCAGCTACGAGCAGTACTTC	-	TRBV7-9	TRBJ2-7	-
CSVTTAGGPYNEQFF	TGCAGCGTCACAACGGCGGGAGGGCCTTACAATGAGCAGTTCTTC	TRBD2	TRBV29-1	TRBJ2-1	-
CASSFPGAGNTIYF	TGTGCCAGCAGTTTTCCCGGGGCCGGAAACACCATATATTTT	-	TRBV28	TRBJ1-3	-
CASSQDRHPQGADTQYF	TGCGCCAGCAGCCAAGATCGCCACCCACAGGGGGCCGATACGCAGTATTTT	TRBD1	TRBV4-1	TRBJ2-3	-
CASWGVAADGVEQFF	TGTGCCAGCTGGGGGGTAGCGGCAGATGGGGTGGAGCAGTTCTTC	-	TRBV6-6	TRBJ2-1	-
CAWSAGYNEQFF	TGTGCCTGGAGTGCCGGATACAATGAGCAGTTCTTC	-	TRBV30	TRBJ2-1	once
CASSPREGAKENTIYF	TGCGCCAGCAGCCCCCGGGAGGGGGCTAAGGAAAACACCATATATTTT	TRBD1	TRBV4-1	TRBJ1-3	-
CASSGSGLGYSYEQYF	TGCGCCAGCAGCGGGTCGGGACTAGGCTACTCCTACGAGCAGTACTTC	TRBD2	TRBV5-1	TRBJ2-7	-
CASSPGGTGRQPQHF	TGTGCCAGCAGTCCGGGAGGGACAGGACGTCAGCCCCAGCATTTT	TRBD1	TRBV27	TRBJ1-5	once
CASSLRQGAVYEQYF	TGCGCCAGCAGCCTACGGCAGGGGGCGGTCTACGAGCAGTACTTC	TRBD1	TRBV4-1	TRBJ2-7	-
CASRATGTGAEQYF	TGTGCCAGCAGAGCCACCGGGACAGGGGCCGAGCAGTACTTC	TRBD1	TRBV28	TRBJ2-7	-
CASSPAGTGAYEQYF	TGTGCCAGCAGTCCTGCCGGGACAGGGGCCTACGAGCAGTACTTC	TRBD1	TRBV27	TRBJ2-7	-
CASTPAAGYAYEQYF	TGTGCCAGCACCCCCGCGGCGGGCTATGCCTACGAGCAGTACTTC	-	TRBV27	TRBJ2-7	-
CASKIEARVENEQFF	TGTGCCAGCAAGATCGAAGCGCGGGTGGAAAATGAGCAGTTCTTC	-	TRBV6-5	TRBJ2-1	-
CASSVGDGLEETQYF	TGTGCCAGCAGCGTGGGGGACGGATTAGAAGAGACCCAGTACTTC	-	TRBV9	TRBJ2-5	-
CASSLGRALGGYTF	TGTGCCAGCAGCTTAGGCCGGGCACTCGGCGGCTACACCTTC	-	TRBV13	TRBJ1-2	-
CAWSVVSPYEQYF	TGTGCCTGGAGTGTGGTCTCTCCCTACGAGCAGTACTTC	-	TRBV30	TRBJ2-7	-
CASSQFGGNEQFF	TGCGCCAGCAGCCAATTTGGAGGAAATGAGCAGTTCTTC	-	TRBV4-1	TRBJ2-1	-
CASSLSTGGSYEQYF	TGCGCCAGCAGCTTGTCCACGGGAGGGTCCTACGAGCAGTACTTC	TRBD2	TRBV5-1	TRBJ2-7	-
CASSPATGNYEQYF	TGTGCCAGCAGCCCCGCGACAGGGAACTACGAGCAGTACTTC	TRBD1	TRBV7-9	TRBJ2-7	-
CATSARDRGRWDQPQHF	TGTGCCACCAGCGCACGGGACAGGGGGCGATGGGATCAGCCCCAGCATTTT	TRBD1	TRBV15	TRBJ1-5	-